The 21 T cell receptor beta chains below all came from one sample that was sequenced in a study of shared clonotypes between healthy human individuals. CD45RO-negative, CCR7-selected cells formed the naive CD8 fraction, which excluded terminally differentiated effector memory CD45RA+ cells. The method was immunoSEQ multiplex PCR; TCRdb's version includes in-frame clones alone and lacks a portion of them. The table records roughly 810,000 clones, approximately 97% of them present only once. Sequences were obtained from naive CD8+ T cells sorted from blood. The source of these receptors is a man younger than 45 in good health.

The genes are TRBV14 and TRBJ1-1; tentatively, D is TRBD1 (6 bases). Trimming took off 0 bases at V and 11 bases at J, with 19 bases between the two ends. The CDR3 runs 15 residues. Germline V gives CDR1 SGHDN, CDR2 FVKESK. As DNA, the CDR3 is TGTGCCAGCAGCCAAGATCTCGCACCTCCCCAGGGGGCTTTCTTT. It is translated as CASSQDLAPPQGAFF. Full variable domain (remainder filled in from reference TRBV14 and TRBJ1-1): EAGVTQFPSHSVIEKGQTVTLRCDPISGHDNLYWYRRVMGKEIKFLLHFVKESKQDESGMPNNRFLAERTGGTYSTLKVQPAELEDSGVYFCASSQDLAPPQGAFFGQGTRLTVV.

The rearrangement joins TRBV7-9 to TRBJ2-3; the D gene could be TRBD1 or TRBD2 (5 bases each). The length of the CDR3 is 16 residues. Trimming stripped 5 bases from V and 4 bases from J, with 19 bases between. Germline V gene sequence: CDR1 SEHNR, CDR2 FQNEAQ (reference sequence). CDR3 residues: CASSAPTGKGADTQYF. The CDR3 region has the DNA TGTGCCAGCAGCGCCCCTACGGGGAAAGGGGCAGATACGCAGTATTTT.

The rearrangement links TRBV5-6 to TRBJ1-1; D call uncertain. This CDR3 region has 13 residues. The V and J ends lost 0 bases and 1 base respectively, with 4 bases between them. Germline CDR1 reads SGHDT; CDR2 reads YYEEEE. CDR3 loop: CASSLGTNTEAFF. The CDR3, as DNA: TGTGCCAGCAGCTTGGGTACGAACACTGAAGCTTTCTTT.

This clone was recorded once. V and J are TRBV5-5 and TRBJ2-7, with 7 bases matching TRBD1. The CDR3 loop spans 13 amino acids. CDR1 SGHKS and CDR2 YYEKEE come from the germline V gene (reference sequence). The junction had 7 bases not matched to a gene; V was cut back by 5 bases and J by 5 bases. The CDR3 nucleotides are TGTGCCAGCAGTTATGACAGGGTTGACGAGCAGTACTTC. This sequence encodes CASSYDRVDEQYF. Full variable domain (outside the CDR3, taken from reference TRBV5-5 and TRBJ2-7): DAGVTQSPTHLIKTRGQQVTLRCSPISGHKSVSWYQQVLGQGPQFIFQYYEKEERGRGNFPDRFSARQFPNYSSELNVNALLLGDSALYLCASSYDRVDEQYFGPGTRLTVT.

This chain connects TRBV11-2 to TRBJ2-3; D could derive from TRBD1 or TRBD2 (5 bases each). Germline lookup yields CDR1 SGHAT and CDR2 FQNNGV. Trimming took off 3 bases at V and 0 bases at J, with 19 bases between the two ends. The CDR3 is made up of 18 amino acids. The CDR3 here is CASSLRFSRGGSTDTQYF. CDR3 DNA: TGTGCCAGCAGCTTGAGGTTTAGTCGTGGGGGTAGCACAGATACGCAGTATTTT. Together with reference TRBV11-2 and TRBJ2-3, the CDR3 gives the full variable domain: EAGVAQSPRYKIIEKRQSVAFWCNPISGHATLYWYQQILGQGPKLLIQFQNNGVVDDSQLPKDRFSAERLKGVDSTLKIQPAKLEDSAVYLCASSLRFSRGGSTDTQYFGPGTRLTVL.

The chain employs TRBV6-6 and TRBJ1-4, with a possible D match to TRBD1 (6 bases). There are 13 residues in the CDR3. CDR1 is MNHNY, CDR2 SVGAGI, per germline (reference sequence). The V and J ends lost 6 bases and 8 bases respectively, with 13 bases between them. The CDR3 bases are TGTGCCAGCAGCCAGGACAGATACGAAAAACTGTTTTTT. Amino acids: CASSQDRYEKLFF.

This rearrangement joins TRBV9 to TRBJ2-7; D is undetermined. The germline V and J ends were trimmed by 2 bases and 5 bases, with 11 bases remaining between them. There are 13 residues in the CDR3. The V gene's germline CDR1 is SGDLS and CDR2 YYNGEE. In DNA, the CDR3 is TGTGCCAGCAGCGTGGAAGGGTCCAACGAGCAGTACTTC. It codes for CASSVEGSNEQYF.

The V call is TRBV27, the J call TRBJ2-3; 10 nucleotides line up with TRBD1. Germline V gene lookup returns CDR1 MNHEY and CDR2 SMNVEV (reference sequence). This CDR3 has 14 amino acids. V trimming: 7 bases; J trimming: 5 bases; junction bases outside the gene matches: 6. CDR3 coding DNA: TGTGCCAGCACTGGGACAGGGGATTTAGATACGCAGTATTTT. Translated: CASTGTGDLDTQYF.

The chain joins TRBV29-1 to TRBJ2-5, with D tentatively TRBD1 (6 bases). Germline V gene lookup returns CDR1 SQVTM and CDR2 ANQGSEA. The CDR3 runs to 14 residues. Trimming removed 4 bases from V and 5 bases from J, with 17 bases in between. In DNA form, the CDR3 reads TGCAGCGTTGGGGCCCCAGGGGCCGAGGAGACCCAGTACTTC. Translating gives CSVGAPGAEETQYF.

The genes are TRBV11-2 and TRBJ2-2; 7 bases are a match to TRBD1. Germline V gene data show CDR1 as SGHAT and CDR2 as FQNNGV. The CDR3 contains 16 residues. V was pared by 1 base and J by 1 base, with 3 bases of the junction left unmatched. CDR3 protein: CASSLGRQGNTGELFF. CDR3 sequence (DNA): TGTGCCAGCAGCTTAGGTCGACAGGGGAACACCGGGGAGCTGTTTTTT.

The chain is built from TRBV13 and TRBJ1-1; D ambiguous. V lost 1 base to trimming and J lost 0 bases, with 9 bases between them. This CDR3 has 15 amino acids. Germline V gives CDR1 PRHDT, CDR2 FYEKMQ (reference sequence). In DNA, the CDR3 is TGTGCCAGCAGCTTAGAGTCGGAAGTGAACACTGAAGCTTTCTTT. Its translation is CASSLESEVNTEAFF. Variable domain in full (rest from reference TRBV13 and TRBJ1-1): AAGVIQSPRHLIKEKRETATLKCYPIPRHDTVYWYQQGPGQDPQFLISFYEKMQSDKGSIPDRFSAQQFSDYHSELNMSSLELGDSALYFCASSLESEVNTEAFFGQGTRLTVV.

This chain uses TRBV7-8 with TRBJ1-5; D unclear. This CDR3 has 18 amino acids. Trimming removed 3 bases from V and 2 bases from J, with 20 bases in between. Per the germline V gene, CDR1 is SGHVS and CDR2 is FQNEAQ. CDR3 sequence: CASSFSEYSYRGNQPQHF. In DNA form, the CDR3 reads TGTGCCAGCAGCTTCTCGGAGTACAGCTATAGGGGCAATCAGCCCCAGCATTTT.

J is TRBJ1-2 and V is TRBV10-2; D possibly corresponds to TRBD1 (5 bases). Per germline, CDR1 WSHSY and CDR2 SAAADI. The CDR3 totals 14 residues. Trimming shortened V by 7 bases and J by 10 bases, and 22 bases separated the two germline ends. In DNA, the CDR3 is TGCGCCAGCATGAGCCTCAGGGAAGGAGGCGCCTACACCTTC. Translating gives CASMSLREGGAYTF.

This clone was found once. CDR3 in amino acids: CASSFGWDSEAFF. In DNA, the CDR3 is TGTGCCAGCAGTTTCGGTTGGGATAGTGAAGCTTTCTTT. The V gene is TRBV28, the J gene TRBJ1-1; no clear D. Germline values: CDR1 MDHEN, CDR2 SYDVKM. With 3 bases removed from V and 7 bases from J, the gap between germline ends came to 12 bases. The CDR3 extends over 13 amino acids.

This clone was observed a single time. The genes are TRBV7-9 and TRBJ2-1, with 10 bases aligning to TRBD2. V lost 6 bases and J lost 1; bases outside the gene matches: 9. CDR3 size: 17 residues. Germline loops: CDR1 SEHNR, CDR2 FQNEAQ (reference sequence). The CDR3 reads CASSLGASGSSYNEQFF. The CDR3 nucleotides are TGTGCCAGCAGTCTAGGGGCTAGCGGGAGTTCCTACAATGAGCAGTTCTTC.

This clone was seen once. Other nucleotide sequences from this sample produce the same CDR3. The rearrangement uses TRBV5-1 and TRBJ2-6, with D uncertain. Looked up from germline, CDR1 is SGHRS and CDR2 is YFSETQ. V was shortened by 0 bases and J by 0 bases, with 10 bases between the two germline ends. The CDR3 covers 17 residues. The CDR3 is CASSLGGRVSGANVLTF. CDR3 bases: TGCGCCAGCAGCTTGGGTGGCAGAGTCTCTGGGGCCAACGTCCTGACTTTC.

The count of this clone is one. The chain links TRBV29-1 to TRBJ1-1, with D maybe TRBD1 (5 bases). V dropped 5 bases and J dropped 1 base, with 5 bases sitting between them. From germline, CDR1 is SQVTM and CDR2 ANQGSEA. The CDR3 contains 11 residues. The CDR3: CSVQGNTEAFF. The CDR3 DNA sequence: TGCAGCGTTCAGGGGAACACTGAAGCTTTCTTT. Complete variable domain (other parts from reference TRBV29-1 and TRBJ1-1): SAVISQKPSRDICQRGTSLTIQCQVDSQVTMMFWYRQQPGQSLTLIATANQGSEATYESGFVIDKFPISRPNLTFSTLTVSNMSPEDSSIYLCSVQGNTEAFFGQGTRLTVV.

This clone occurred once. V gene TRBV11-2 combines with J gene TRBJ2-7; D not certain. Trimming took 5 bases from V and 2 from J, leaving 7 bases between them. This CDR3 comprises 12 residues. Germline lookup yields CDR1 SGHAT and CDR2 FQNNGV. Written as DNA, the CDR3 is TGTGCCAGCAGCCCCCTCCCCTACGAGCAGTACTTC. Amino acid sequence: CASSPLPYEQYF.

The J gene is TRBJ1-2, the V gene TRBV7-9, with 9 bases fitting TRBD1. V dropped 7 bases and J dropped 2; count of bases not matched to a gene: 8. Per the germline V gene, CDR1 is SEHNR and CDR2 is FQNEAQ (reference sequence). The CDR3 loop spans 15 amino acids. The CDR3 loop reads CASNPPGQGNYGYTF. CDR3 DNA: TGTGCCAGCAACCCCCCGGGACAGGGAAACTATGGCTACACCTTC.

The chain combines TRBV4-3 with TRBJ2-5, with 7 bases lining up with TRBD2. V shed 1 base and J 4 bases; nucleotides not matched to a gene: 9. CDR3 length equals 16 residues. The V gene's germline CDR1 is LGHNA and CDR2 YSLEER. The CDR3 sequence is CASSQAAGEKPETQYF. CDR3 in DNA: TGCGCCAGCAGCCAAGCGGCGGGAGAGAAGCCAGAGACCCAGTACTTC.

This clone was seen just once. The chain carries TRBV5-5 and TRBJ1-5; D is possibly TRBD1 (5 bases). The CDR3 runs to 16 residues. V dropped 0 bases and J dropped 4 bases, with 14 bases sitting between them. CDR1 is SGHKS and CDR2 is YYEKEE in the germline V gene (reference sequence). In nucleotides, the CDR3 is TGTGCCAGCAGCTTGGGCCCAGGGCTTCGGAATCAGCCCCAGCATTTT. Its protein is CASSLGPGLRNQPQHF.